The 6 T cell receptor beta chains below all came from one sample that was sequenced in a study of human T cells and chemical hapten exposure. TCRdb independently ran MiXCR on the RACE reads; one entry per CDR3 protein. The profile shows about 340,000 distinct CDR3 sequences, about 7% of them singletons. Time point specified: patch test 1, 2 weeks after DPC sensitization. Documented treatment: therapeutic diphenylcyclopropenone sensitization with weekly scalp DPC. The sample in question was whole blood, obtained in connection with sensitization to the hapten diphenylcyclopropenone (DPC). The receptors were gathered from a woman aged 18-35 years with alopecia areata. Some clones in this sample may be carry-over from other donors' samples.

The table lists this clonotype with many counts. The genes are TRBV4-2 and TRBJ1-2; the D gene is possibly TRBD1 (5 bases). CDR3 length: 14 amino acids. With 0 bases removed from V and 5 bases from J, the gap between germline ends came to 10 bases. Germline V gene lookup returns CDR1 LGHNA and CDR2 YNFKEQ. CDR3 nucleotide sequence: TGTGCCAGCAGCCAAGAGGGCCAGGGATATGGCTACACCTTC. As protein: CASSQEGQGYGYTF.

The sample holds many counts of this clonotype. CDR3 nucleotide sequence: TGCGCCAGCAGCTTGTGGGGAGGGGCCGATGAAAAACTGTTTTTT. Its translation is CASSLWGGADEKLFF. The chain employs TRBV5-1 and TRBJ1-4; possibly TRBD1 for D (5 bases). CDR1 is SGHRS, CDR2 YFSETQ, per germline. CDR3 size: 15 residues. Trimming pared 1 base from V and 6 bases from J, leaving 13 bases between.

This clonotype occurred many times. The gene calls are TRBV20-1 and TRBJ1-1, with D hard to call. Germline-derived CDR1 and CDR2 are DFQATT and SNEGSKA (reference sequence). V lost 0 bases and J lost 1, with 9 bases in between. The CDR3 has 14 amino acids. CDR3 sequence: CSARDLKGNTEAFF. CDR3 DNA sequence: TGCAGTGCTAGAGATTTGAAAGGGAACACTGAAGCTTTCTTT.

This chain uses TRBV24-1 with TRBJ2-1, with 10 bases lining up with TRBD2. The trim removed 0 bases at V and 2 bases at J, leaving 6 bases unmatched. Germline V gene data show CDR1 as KGHDR and CDR2 as SFDVKD. The CDR3 is 18 residues long. This CDR3 is CATSDLKPLAGAYNEQFF. CDR3 in DNA: TGTGCCACCAGTGATTTGAAACCCCTAGCGGGGGCCTACAATGAGCAGTTCTTC.

This chain's CDR3 is CASSSGFEQFF. The CDR3 DNA sequence: TGTGCCAGCAGTTCAGGGTTCGAGCAGTTCTTC. The genes are TRBV6-2 or TRBV6-3 and TRBJ2-1; possible D gene TRBD1, 5 bases. From germline, CDR1 is MNHEY and CDR2 SVGEGT. V dropped 4 bases and J dropped 10 bases, with 8 bases sitting between them. The CDR3 has 11 amino acids.

The rearrangement links TRBV7-2 to TRBJ1-6, with a possible D match to TRBD1 (6 bases). This CDR3 has 16 amino acids. The germline V gene has CDR1 SGHTA and CDR2 FQGNSA. V lost 4 bases and J 2 bases, leaving 12 bases between the germline ends. CDR3 DNA: TGTGCCAGCAGCTCCAGGGAGGGGGCCTATAATTCACCCCTCCACTTT. Its protein product is CASSSREGAYNSPLHF. The variable domain in full, completed from reference TRBV7-2 and TRBJ1-6, reads GAGVSQSPSNKVTEKGKDVELRCDPISGHTALYWYRQSLGQGLEFLIYFQGNSAPDKSGLPSDRFSAERTGGSVSTLTIQRTQQEDSAVYLCASSSREGAYNSPLHFGNGTRLTVT.